These T cell receptor beta chains were read from a single sample in a study of blood T cell repertoires in COVID-19. The assay was immunoSEQ multiplex PCR, and TCRdb's table has in-frame clones only and misses some. The repertoire holds approximately 250,000 clones, around 80% seen once, with around 1.5% in the top ten. Source material: peripheral blood. The source is a woman aged 40 to 49 who had recovered from COVID-19. Each CDR3 is given with its conserved first and last residue. Each record gives: J gene, clone size, V gene, D gene, CDR3 length, CDR3 DNA, CDR3 protein. D genes are given only for firm matches. Clone size appears in some rows only: once, few, many, or a class for an expanded clone.

>TRBJ1-2|NA|TRBV11-2|TRBD1|13
TGTGCCAGCAGCTCTGGGACAGGGGACGGCTACACCTTC
CASSSGTGDGYTF
>TRBJ1-2|NA|TRBV5-1|TRBD1|14
TGCGCCAGCAGCTCCGACAGGGGGCGGTTTGGCTACACCTTC
CASSSDRGRFGYTF
>TRBJ1-2|NA|TRBV18|TRBD1|14
TGTGCCAGCTCACCGGGACAGGGGAAATATGGCTACACCTTC
CASSPGQGKYGYTF
>TRBJ1-3|NA|TRBV19|NA|16
TGTGCCAGTACCTTTTCCGGCCAGCGCTCTGGAAACACCATATATTTT
CASTFSGQRSGNTIYF
>TRBJ2-1|NA|TRBV3-1/TRBV3-2|NA|12
TGTGCCAGCAGCAAGGGGGTCAATGAGCAGTTCTTC
CASSKGVNEQFF
>TRBJ1-6|once|TRBV12-5|TRBD1|18
TGTGCTAGTGGTTTGGCTCAAAAGGACAGGGGGCTAAATTCACCCCTCCACTTT
CASGLAQKDRGLNSPLHF
>TRBJ1-6|NA|TRBV7-2|NA|15
TGTGCCAGCAGCTTCCGACAGAACAATAATTCACCCCTCCACTTT
CASSFRQNNNSPLHF
>TRBJ1-3|NA|TRBV10-3|NA|15
TGTGCCATCAGGGCGGACAGTCTCTCTGGAAACACCATATATTTT
CAIRADSLSGNTIYF
>TRBJ1-6|once|TRBV21-1|NA|18
TGTGCCAGCAGCGACCCTTTCCGAGCAGGGTGGTTGAATTCACCCCTCCACTTT
CASSDPFRAGWLNSPLHF
>TRBJ2-5|NA|TRBV7-9|NA|15
TGTGCCAGCAGCCGTGCAAGGGAAGGCGGGGAGACCCAGTACTTC
CASSRAREGGETQYF
>TRBJ1-6|NA|TRBV10-3|NA|15
TGTGCCATCAGCCCCCGGGACACGACTAATTCACCCCTCCACTTT
CAISPRDTTNSPLHF
>TRBJ1-2|NA|TRBV5-1|NA|13
TGCGCCAGCAGCTTGGGAGCTAACTATGGCTACACCTTC
CASSLGANYGYTF
>TRBJ2-5|few|TRBV5-1|NA|14
TGCGCCAGCAGCCCGGGGGACAGTAGGGAGACCCAGTACTTC
CASSPGDSRETQYF
>TRBJ2-7|NA|TRBV5-4|NA|17
TGTGCCAGCAGACGTTTGGGGGAGGCAGCTCCTTACGAAGAGCAGTACTTC
CASRRLGEAAPYEEQYF
>TRBJ2-7|few|TRBV7-6|TRBD2|15
TGTGCCAGCAGCTTCGGTTTAGCGGGGAACTACGAGCAGTACTTC
CASSFGLAGNYEQYF
>TRBJ2-1|NA|TRBV19|TRBD2|14
TGTGCCAGTAGGACTAGCGGGGGGGGTGATGAGCAGTTCTTC
CASRTSGGGDEQFF
>TRBJ1-1|NA|TRBV28|NA|13
TGTGCCAGCAGTTTGAGCCCGGGACTCGAAGCTTTCTTT
CASSLSPGLEAFF
>TRBJ1-1|NA|TRBV11-3|NA|16
TGTGCCAGCAGCTACCCGATGGAGGGTCAGAACACTGAAGCTTTCTTT
CASSYPMEGQNTEAFF
>TRBJ1-2|NA|TRBV18|NA|14
TGTGCCAGCTCACCGAGACACCCAGGCGATGGCTACACCTTC
CASSPRHPGDGYTF
>TRBJ1-2|NA|TRBV11-2|TRBD1|14
TGTGCCAGCAGCTTAGGTGACAGGGAGGATGGCTACACCTTC
CASSLGDREDGYTF
>TRBJ2-2|NA|TRBV7-9|TRBD2|18
TGTGCCAGCAGCATATCACACGGGGGGGCCCCTGTATCCGGGGAGCTGTTTTTT
CASSISHGGAPVSGELFF
>TRBJ2-5|many|TRBV6-2/TRBV6-3|NA|12
TGTGCCAGCAGTCACAGGGCAGAGACCCAGTACTTC
CASSHRAETQYF
>TRBJ2-2|NA|TRBV2|NA|14
TGTGCCAGCAGTGTGGACAGGAACACCGGGGAGCTGTTTTTT
CASSVDRNTGELFF
>TRBJ2-4|NA|TRBV5-4|TRBD1|15
TGTGCCAGCAGCTTGGGGGGACAGGGGGCAAACATTCAGTACTTC
CASSLGGQGANIQYF
>TRBJ2-7|NA|TRBV7-2|NA|14
TGTGCCAGCAGCTTAGGGGACTCTCGTTACGAGCAGTACTTC
CASSLGDSRYEQYF
>TRBJ1-1|NA|TRBV11-2|NA|13
TGTGCCAGCAGCACGACACAGAACACTGAAGCTTTCTTT
CASSTTQNTEAFF
>TRBJ2-7|NA|TRBV5-5|NA|14
TGTGCCAGCAGCAACCCACTAAGTACCTACGAGCAGTACTTC
CASSNPLSTYEQYF
>TRBJ2-7|NA|TRBV10-3|TRBD1|15
TGTGCCATCAGTGAAGGGGGACAGGTATCCTACGAGCAGTACTTC
CAISEGGQVSYEQYF
>TRBJ1-1|few|TRBV10-3|NA|13
TGTGCCATCAGTGAACACGCCCAGGGTGAAGCTTTCTTT
CAISEHAQGEAFF
>TRBJ1-6|few|TRBV2|NA|14
TGTGCCAGCAGCGGGACATCGGCAGCTTCACCCCTCCACTTT
CASSGTSAASPLHF
>TRBJ2-5|NA|TRBV5-1|NA|15
TGCGCCAGCAGCCAAAACGCAGGGGTTGTGGAGACCCAGTACTTC
CASSQNAGVVETQYF
>TRBJ2-6|NA|TRBV7-2|NA|15
TGTGCCAGCAGTGAGGATATCTCTCGGGCCAACGTCCTGACTTTC
CASSEDISRANVLTF
>TRBJ2-5|once|TRBV7-2|TRBD2|16
TGTGCCAGCAGCTTAAGTAGCGGGACGACCCAGGGGACCCAGTACTTC
CASSLSSGTTQGTQYF
>TRBJ1-5|NA|TRBV5-1|NA|15
TGCGCCAGCAGCCCGACGGACGGCGGGGAGGAGCCCCAGCATTTT
CASSPTDGGEEPQHF
>TRBJ1-6|NA|TRBV6-8|NA|15
TGTGCCAGGGGGGACCAGGGGACTAGATTCGGCCCCCTCCACTTT
CARGDQGTRFGPLHF
>TRBJ1-1|NA|TRBV11-2|NA|14
TGTGCCAGCAGCTCCAGGGTCATGAACACTGAAGCTTTCTTT
CASSSRVMNTEAFF
>TRBJ1-4|NA|TRBV29-1|NA|11
TGCAGCGGGGGGGGAGGTGAAAAACTGTTTTTT
CSGGGGEKLFF
>TRBJ1-2|NA|TRBV21-1|NA|22
TGTGCCAGCAGCAAGGGGGGAAAGGATCCCGGACAGGGAGGTGGAGTCGGCTATGGCTACACCTTC
CASSKGGKDPGQGGGVGYGYTF
>TRBJ1-1|NA|TRBV27|TRBD1|15
TGTGCCAGCGGAAAGGGACAGGTCATGAACACTGAAGCTTTCTTT
CASGKGQVMNTEAFF
>TRBJ2-5|NA|TRBV18|TRBD1|13
TGTGCCAGCTCACGGGGACAGGAAGAGACCCAGTACTTC
CASSRGQEETQYF